This T cell receptor (beta chain) was sequenced for a study of blood T cell repertoires in COVID-19. Study-level background: Sources were T cells, B-cell-depleted T cells, or PBMCs; the material itself was cDNA or gDNA.

This CDR3 is built from 12 residues. Trimming removed 3 bases at V and 8 bases at J, with 10 bases between. Germline V gene sequence: CDR1 SNHLY, CDR2 FYNNEI. Clinical history as reported by participants underpinned cohort assignment. Authors' methods: Scientists estimated how many nucleated cells there were by amplifying reference gene primers. Sequencing used immunoSEQ multiplex PCR; TCRdb keeps in-frame clones, though not all of them. Clone size and the V and J calls come from that table; the DNA yielded D and trimming. The sample yields 450,000 to 600,000 clones, about 90% seen once. The chain employs TRBV2 and TRBJ1-2; D not certain. Sequenced: PBMCs or T cells enriched from blood (not recorded which). This receptor was obtained from a woman between 18 and 29 years old who had recovered from COVID-19. The CDR3 region is CASSDPQRGYTF. The CDR3 DNA reads as TGTGCCAGCAGTGACCCCCAACGGGGCTACACCTTC.